What follows are 25 T cell receptor beta chains derived from one specimen sequenced in a study of T-cell memory formation after mild COVID-19. TCRdb passed the 5' RACE reads through MiXCR, listing each CDR3 protein once. In the table there are a few hundred thousand distinct CDR3 sequences, roughly an eighth of which are singletons. The material sequenced was PBMCs or a T cell subset sorted from them (not recorded which). The receptors come from a man aged 18 to 29 who had mild COVID-19 (a few samples of this study predate the infection). Cell type and time point are not known.

At least ten counts were recorded for this clonotype. The chain carries TRBV4-2 and TRBJ2-1; D may be TRBD2 (6 bases). CDR1 is LGHNA, CDR2 YNFKEQ, per germline. The CDR3 runs to 16 residues. The V gene lost 4 bases and the J gene lost 7 bases, with 20 bases spanning the gap. As DNA, the CDR3 is TGTGCCAGCAGCCCCACCTCTGGGGGGAGGCCGAATGAGCAGTTCTTC. It translates to CASSPTSGGRPNEQFF.

This clonotype occurred a few times. The V and J genes are TRBV20-1 and TRBJ1-5; D perhaps matches TRBD1 (5 bases). Germline V gene lookup returns CDR1 DFQATT and CDR2 SNEGSKA (reference sequence). Trimming removed 0 bases from V and 3 bases from J, with 9 bases in between. CDR3 length: 14 amino acids. The DNA of the CDR3 is TGCAGTGCTAGAGATCGACAGTACAATCAGCCCCAGCATTTT. This sequence encodes CSARDRQYNQPQHF.

This clonotype was seen a few times. The chain combines TRBV4-1 with TRBJ2-7; the D is unclear. This CDR3 has 14 residues. Germline CDR1 and CDR2: MGHRA and YSYEKL. The V gene lost 2 bases and the J gene lost 3 bases, with 11 bases spanning the gap. CDR3 in amino acids: CASSQSLGYYEQYF. CDR3 DNA sequence: TGCGCCAGCAGCCAATCTCTCGGCTACTACGAGCAGTACTTC.

This clonotype was counted between two and nine times. This chain joins TRBV4-3 and TRBJ2-3; D is perhaps TRBD2 (5 bases). Trimming stripped 2 bases from V and 0 bases from J, with 6 bases between. Per the germline V gene, CDR1 is LGHNA and CDR2 is YSLEER. This CDR3 has 14 amino acids. The CDR3: CASSQSGSTDTQYF. The CDR3 DNA follows: TGCGCCAGCAGCCAATCGGGGAGCACAGATACGCAGTATTTT.

The chain combines TRBV9 with TRBJ2-7; D gene ambiguous. V lost 0 bases to trimming and J lost 5 bases, with 15 bases between them. Germline values: CDR1 SGDLS, CDR2 YYNGEE. The CDR3 consists of 15 residues. As DNA, the CDR3 is TGTGCCAGCAGCGTAGCCCCCCATGGTGGTGACGAGCAGTACTTC. Translating gives CASSVAPHGGDEQYF.

This chain uses TRBV20-1 with TRBJ1-1, with a tentative D call TRBD1 (6 bases). The V gene lost 0 bases and the J gene lost 6 bases, with 11 bases spanning the gap. The germline V gene has CDR1 DFQATT and CDR2 SNEGSKA (reference sequence). The CDR3 has 13 amino acids. The CDR3 here is CSARDQGRAEAFF. The CDR3 bases are TGCAGTGCTAGAGATCAGGGGCGGGCTGAAGCTTTCTTT.

J is TRBJ2-5 and V is TRBV18; D not resolved. V was clipped by 3 bases and J by 2 bases, with 7 bases between them. The CDR3 has 13 amino acids. CDR1 is KGHSH and CDR2 is LQKENI in the germline V gene. The CDR3 DNA reads as TGTGCCAGCTCACCGCAACAGCAAGAGACCCAGTACTTC. It is translated as CASSPQQQETQYF.

This clonotype was picked up a small number of times. The genes are TRBV14 and TRBJ1-2; D call uncertain. The germline CDR1 and CDR2 sequences are SGHDN and FVKESK. The V end was cut by 3 bases, the J end by 2 bases, with 4 bases between. CDR3 length: 12 amino acids. In nucleotides, the CDR3 is TGTGCCAGCAGCCAGATGAACTATGGCTACACCTTC. This translates into CASSQMNYGYTF.

This rearrangement joins TRBV5-1 to TRBJ2-5; D is unclear. The germline V gene has CDR1 SGHRS and CDR2 YFSETQ. V dropped 4 bases and J dropped 4 bases, with 14 bases sitting between them. The CDR3 totals 14 residues. This chain's CDR3 is CASSLVSPSETQYF. For the CDR3, the DNA is TGCGCCAGCAGCCTCGTCTCACCATCAGAGACCCAGTACTTC.

V is TRBV4-1 and J is TRBJ2-3; no reliable D call. V lost 4 bases and J lost 6, with 8 bases in between. The CDR3 extends over 12 amino acids. From germline, CDR1 is MGHRA and CDR2 YSYEKL. The CDR3 DNA follows: TGCGCCAGCAGCCGCTCAAGGGATACGCAGTATTTT. Its protein is CASSRSRDTQYF.

This clonotype has a handful of counts. The chain employs TRBV9 and TRBJ2-3, with D unresolved. This CDR3 contains 16 residues. Germline V gene lookup returns CDR1 SGDLS and CDR2 YYNGEE. V was clipped by 3 bases and J by 3 bases, with 17 bases between them. CDR3 residues: CASSAVSGPRTDTQYF. As DNA, the CDR3 is TGTGCCAGCAGCGCAGTCTCGGGCCCGAGGACAGATACGCAGTATTTT. Drawing the rest from reference TRBV9 and TRBJ2-3, the complete variable domain is DSGVTQTPKHLITATGQRVTLRCSPRSGDLSVYWYQQSLDQGLQFLIQYYNGEERAKGNILERFSAQQFPDLHSELNLSSLELGDSALYFCASSAVSGPRTDTQYFGPGTRLTVL.

This clonotype was detected ten times or more. The chain joins TRBV7-2 to TRBJ1-2, with 9 bases identical to TRBD1. Trimming removed 5 bases from V and 5 bases from J; junction bases left unmatched: 3. CDR1 is SGHTA, CDR2 FQGNSA, per germline. The CDR3 is made up of 13 amino acids. The CDR3 DNA follows: TGTGCCAGCAGCATGGACAGGGGATATGGCTACACCTTC. Translated, it gives CASSMDRGYGYTF.

This clonotype was seen ten or more times. The J gene is TRBJ2-5, the V gene TRBV7-9; perhaps TRBD1 as D (6 bases). The CDR3 is made up of 16 amino acids. Trimming left V 1 base short and J 2 bases short, with 14 bases between. The germline V gene has CDR1 SEHNR and CDR2 FQNEAQ (reference sequence). The CDR3 is CASSLVAKTGQETQYF. In nucleotides, the CDR3 is TGTGCCAGCAGCTTAGTGGCCAAAACAGGGCAAGAGACCCAGTACTTC.

A few counts support this clonotype. The J gene is TRBJ1-3, the V gene TRBV12-3 or TRBV12-4; tentatively, D is TRBD1 (5 bases). There are 14 residues in the CDR3. V shed 3 bases and J shed 4 bases, with 10 bases lying between them. The CDR3 nucleotides are TGTGCCAGCAGTTTGAGGGGAAGCGGAAACACCATATATTTT. It translates to CASSLRGSGNTIYF.

The rearrangement uses TRBV18 and TRBJ2-1, with TRBD2 identical over 13 bases. This CDR3 spans 16 amino acids. The germline V gene has CDR1 KGHSH and CDR2 LQKENI. V lost 3 bases and J lost 6; bases outside the gene matches: 5. In nucleotides, the CDR3 is TGTGCCAGCTCACCCAGAACTAGCGGGGGGGTCAATGAGCAGTTCTTC. It encodes CASSPRTSGGVNEQFF.

This clonotype appeared a few times. The chain is built from TRBV4-3 and TRBJ1-2; D might be TRBD1 (5 bases). Trimming took 0 bases from V and 6 from J, leaving 14 bases between them. In germline, CDR1 is LGHNA, CDR2 YSLEER. The CDR3 loop spans 15 amino acids. The CDR3 sequence is CASSQDSNGRDGYTF. CDR3 nucleotides: TGCGCCAGCAGCCAAGATTCTAACGGCAGGGATGGCTACACCTTC.

The table lists this clonotype with a few counts. The CDR3 protein is CASSQGLSVAETQYF. The CDR3 DNA is TGTGCCAGCAGCCAAGGACTCTCCGTGGCGGAGACCCAGTACTTC. The chain recombines TRBV3-1 with TRBJ2-5; D is unresolved. This CDR3 has 15 amino acids. Germline V lookup: CDR1 LGHDT, CDR2 YNNKEL (reference sequence). The V and J ends lost 1 base and 5 bases respectively, with 14 bases between them.

This clonotype was found many times. V is TRBV4-1 and J is TRBJ2-7, with D maybe TRBD2 (5 bases). This CDR3 region has 16 residues. CDR1 MGHRA and CDR2 YSYEKL come from the germline V gene. V lost 1 base and J 3 bases, leaving 16 bases between the germline ends. CDR3 in amino acids: CASSQVGSAINYEQYF. In DNA form, the CDR3 reads TGCGCCAGCAGCCAAGTCGGTAGCGCGATCAACTACGAGCAGTACTTC.

The chain joins TRBV7-2 to TRBJ2-7, with no clear D. The germline CDR1 and CDR2 sequences are SGHTA and FQGNSA. The CDR3 runs to 14 residues. Trimming shortened V by 2 bases and J by 5 bases, and 13 bases separated the two germline ends. As DNA, the CDR3 is TGTGCCAGCAGCTTAATCAGCGCCCCTGACGAGCAGTACTTC. It encodes CASSLISAPDEQYF.

The chain recombines TRBV18 with TRBJ1-1; D is unclear. CDR3 length: 12 amino acids. Germline V gives CDR1 KGHSH, CDR2 LQKENI. V was cut by 1 base and J by 7 bases, with 7 bases left in between. DNA of the CDR3: TGTGCCAGCTCACCACAGGAGGATGAAGCTTTCTTT. This encodes CASSPQEDEAFF. Combining the CDR3 with reference TRBV18 and TRBJ1-1 gives the whole variable domain NAGVMQNPRHLVRRRGQEARLRCSPMKGHSHVYWYRQLPEEGLKFMVYLQKENIIDESGMPKERFSAEFPKEGPSILRIQQVVRGDSAAYFCASSPQEDEAFFGQGTRLTVV.

The chain combines TRBV5-1 with TRBJ2-1; D is undetermined. Deletions cut 5 bases from V and 7 bases from J, with 4 bases between. This CDR3 spans 10 amino acids. From germline, CDR1 is SGHRS and CDR2 YFSETQ. The DNA of the CDR3 is TGCGCCAGCAGTGGAAATGAGCAGTTCTTC. Translation: CASSGNEQFF. The whole variable domain, remainder taken from reference TRBV5-1 and TRBJ2-1, is KAGVTQTPRYLIKTRGQQVTLSCSPISGHRSVSWYQQTPGQGLQFLFEYFSETQRNKGNFPGRFSGRQFSNSRSEMNVSTLELGDSALYLCASSGNEQFFGPGTRLTVL.

This clonotype was counted between two and nine times. The chain combines TRBV20-1 with TRBJ2-1; 9 bases are a match to TRBD2. The trim removed 0 bases at V and 9 bases at J, leaving 9 bases unmatched. This CDR3 region has 15 residues. Germline assignment: CDR1 DFQATT and CDR2 SNEGSKA (reference sequence). This CDR3 is CSARESGTSSIEQFF. In nucleotides, the CDR3 is TGCAGTGCTAGAGAGTCCGGGACTAGCTCTATTGAGCAGTTCTTC.

This clonotype has more than one count but fewer than ten. The J gene is TRBJ2-5, the V gene TRBV11-2; D gene ambiguous. The CDR3 runs 12 residues. The germline CDR1 and CDR2 sequences are SGHAT and FQNNGV. Trimming left V 6 bases short and J 5 bases short, with 10 bases between. CDR3 residues: CASSYARETQYF. CDR3 DNA sequence: TGTGCCAGCAGTTACGCGCGGGAGACCCAGTACTTC.

There are many counts of this clonotype. This chain links TRBV29-1 with TRBJ1-1; D is undetermined. Trimming took 1 base from V and 3 from J, leaving 12 bases between them. The CDR3 contains 14 residues. Germline-derived CDR1 and CDR2 are SQVTM and ANQGSEA. The CDR3 region is CSVEGMGWDTEAFF. Written as DNA, the CDR3 is TGCAGCGTTGAAGGTATGGGATGGGACACTGAAGCTTTCTTT.

The chain recombines TRBV5-4 with TRBJ1-1; 8 bases are shared with TRBD1. The V and J ends lost 5 bases and 11 bases, in that order; junction bases with no gene match: 11. This CDR3 is built from 13 residues. The germline CDR1 and CDR2 sequences are SGHNT and YYREEE (reference sequence). CDR3: CASRLTGESTAFF. The CDR3 region has the DNA TGTGCCAGCAGGTTGACAGGGGAGTCGACTGCTTTCTTT. Complete variable domain (other parts from reference TRBV5-4 and TRBJ1-1): ETGVTQSPTHLIKTRGQQVTLRCSSQSGHNTVSWYQQALGQGPQFIFQYYREEENGRGNFPPRFSGLQFPNYSSELNVNALELDDSALYLCASRLTGESTAFFGQGTRLTVV.